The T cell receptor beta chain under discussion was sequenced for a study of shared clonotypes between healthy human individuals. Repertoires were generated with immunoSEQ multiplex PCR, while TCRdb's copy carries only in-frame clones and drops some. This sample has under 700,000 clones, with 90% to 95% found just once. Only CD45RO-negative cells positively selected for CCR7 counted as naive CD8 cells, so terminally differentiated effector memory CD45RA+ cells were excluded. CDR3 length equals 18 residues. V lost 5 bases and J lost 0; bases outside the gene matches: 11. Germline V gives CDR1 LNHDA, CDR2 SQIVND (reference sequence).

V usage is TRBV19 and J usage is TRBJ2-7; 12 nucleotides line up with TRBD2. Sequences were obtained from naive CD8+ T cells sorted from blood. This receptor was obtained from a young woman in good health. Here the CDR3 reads CASSPRSGTSGYSYEQYF. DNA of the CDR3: TGTGCCAGTAGTCCCCGCTCGGGGACTAGCGGGTACTCCTACGAGCAGTACTTC. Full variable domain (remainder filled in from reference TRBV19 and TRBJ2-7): DGGITQSPKYLFRKEGQNVTLSCEQNLNHDAMYWYRQDPGQGLRLIYYSQIVNDFQKGDIAEGYSVSREKKESFPLTVTSAQKNPTAFYLCASSPRSGTSGYSYEQYFGPGTRLTVT.